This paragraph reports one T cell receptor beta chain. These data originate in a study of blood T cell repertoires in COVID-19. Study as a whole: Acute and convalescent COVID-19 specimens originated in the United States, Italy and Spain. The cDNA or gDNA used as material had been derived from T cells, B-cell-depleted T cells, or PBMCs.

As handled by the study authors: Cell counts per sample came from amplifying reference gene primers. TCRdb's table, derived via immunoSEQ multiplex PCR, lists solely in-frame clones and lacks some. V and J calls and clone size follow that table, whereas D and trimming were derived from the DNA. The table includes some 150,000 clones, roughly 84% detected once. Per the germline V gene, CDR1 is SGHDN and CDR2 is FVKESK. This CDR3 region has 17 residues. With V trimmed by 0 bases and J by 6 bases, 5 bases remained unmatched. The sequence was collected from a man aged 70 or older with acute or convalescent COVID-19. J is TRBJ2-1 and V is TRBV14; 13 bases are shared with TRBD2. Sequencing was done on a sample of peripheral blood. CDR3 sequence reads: CASSQEGRTSGSNEQFF. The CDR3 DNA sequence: TGTGCCAGCAGCCAAGAGGGGCGGACTAGCGGGAGCAATGAGCAGTTCTTC. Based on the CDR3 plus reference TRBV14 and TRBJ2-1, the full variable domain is EAGVTQFPSHSVIEKGQTVTLRCDPISGHDNLYWYRRVMGKEIKFLLHFVKESKQDESGMPNNRFLAERTGGTYSTLKVQPAELEDSGVYFCASSQEGRTSGSNEQFFGPGTRLTVL.